One sample yielded the 13 T cell receptor beta chains listed below, sequenced in a study of blood T cells in healthy people across ages. With a J-beta primer mix and a sample-barcoded 5' primer, a second PCR ran about 6 to 11 cycles. TCRdb analysed the 5' RACE reads with MiXCR anew, one entry per CDR3 protein. Of about 900,000 distinct CDR3 sequences detected, less than 80% appear once; the ten largest clones hold 25% to 35%. The sequenced sample was blood. The receptors shown here come from a man aged 25-45 years in good health.

The J gene is TRBJ2-4, the V gene TRBV20-1, with 13 positions matching TRBD2. The V gene end was trimmed by 4 bases and the J gene end by 8 bases; junction bases not matched to a gene: 8. The germline gives CDR1 DFQATT, CDR2 SNEGSKA (reference sequence). This CDR3 is built from 15 residues. The CDR3 sequence: CSAKISGTSGDIQYF. The CDR3 coding sequence is TGCAGTGCTAAGATATCCGGGACTAGCGGGGACATTCAGTACTTC.

The J gene is TRBJ2-5, the V gene TRBV13; 8 nucleotides agree with TRBD1. The CDR3 consists of 17 residues. The V segment lost 4 bases and the J segment 5 bases; nucleotides outside the gene matches: 15. Germline assignment: CDR1 PRHDT and CDR2 FYEKMQ (reference sequence). CDR3 in amino acids: CASSSTAGTGVKETQYF. CDR3 bases: TGTGCCAGCAGCTCCACGGCCGGGACAGGTGTCAAGGAGACCCAGTACTTC.

The chain has TRBV6-6 and TRBJ1-6; 7 nucleotides agree with TRBD1. There are 14 residues in the CDR3. The germline CDR1 and CDR2 sequences are MNHNY and SVGAGI (reference sequence). The V and J ends lost 9 bases and 5 bases, in that order; junction bases with no gene match: 7. CDR3 residues: CASGTASNNSPLHF. DNA of the CDR3: TGTGCCAGTGGGACAGCTTCTAATAATTCACCCCTCCACTTT.

The genes are TRBV12-3 or TRBV12-4 and TRBJ2-7; TRBD1 matches at 12 bases. The CDR3 contains 16 residues. The junction had 9 bases not matched to a gene; V was cut back by 6 bases and J by 3 bases. CDR3 protein: CASSPGTGGPVYEQYF. The CDR3, as DNA: TGTGCCAGCAGCCCCGGGACAGGGGGCCCCGTCTACGAGCAGTACTTC.

This chain uses TRBV20-1 with TRBJ1-2; D may be TRBD1 (6 bases). This CDR3 is 13 amino acids long. From germline, CDR1 is DFQATT and CDR2 SNEGSKA (reference sequence). V was cut by 6 bases and J by 2 bases, with 13 bases left in between. CDR3: CSANGQSNYGYTF. CDR3 nucleotide sequence: TGCAGTGCGAACGGACAGTCCAACTATGGCTACACCTTC.

This clonotype was recorded a few times. The chain joins TRBV2 to TRBJ2-1; no firm D call. Germline CDR1 SNHLY, CDR2 FYNNEI. The germline V and J ends were trimmed by 2 bases and 7 bases, with 0 bases remaining between them. The CDR3 covers 10 residues. The CDR3 region has the DNA TGTGCCAGCAGTGAAAATGAGCAGTTCTTC. It yields the protein CASSENEQFF.

The chain carries TRBV4-3 and TRBJ2-1; D possibly corresponds to TRBD1 (6 bases). The V end lost 0 bases, the J end lost 9 bases, and 12 bases lay between the germline ends. CDR3 length: 14 amino acids. Germline loops: CDR1 LGHNA, CDR2 YSLEER. In nucleotides, the CDR3 is TGCGCCAGCAGCCAAGAGGGCCAAGGGGGTGAGCAGTTCTTC. Protein sequence: CASSQEGQGGEQFF.

This clonotype was seen only a few times. J is TRBJ2-1 and V is TRBV4-3; D is unclear. The CDR3 has 15 residues. V lost 0 bases to trimming and J lost 0 bases, with 6 bases between them. Germline assignment: CDR1 LGHNA and CDR2 YSLEER. The CDR3 DNA reads as TGCGCCAGCAGCCAAGAGGATTCCTCCTACAATGAGCAGTTCTTC. Its protein product is CASSQEDSSYNEQFF.

This clonotype was seen a few times. J is TRBJ1-1 and V is TRBV7-3, with D perhaps TRBD1 (5 bases). Deletions cut 8 bases from V and 0 bases from J, with 22 bases between. Germline V gives CDR1 SGHTA, CDR2 FQGTGA. CDR3 length: 17 amino acids. The CDR3 DNA is TGTGCCAGCCAAATGGGGCGGGGACCGGGTATGAACACTGAAGCTTTCTTT. Its translation is CASQMGRGPGMNTEAFF.

This clonotype has just a few counts. This chain joins TRBV30 and TRBJ2-7; the D gene could be TRBD1 or TRBD2 (6 bases each). The V end lost 5 bases, the J end lost 3 bases, and 17 bases lay between the germline ends. The CDR3 is 14 amino acids. CDR1 is GTSNPN and CDR2 is SVGIG in the germline V gene (reference sequence). DNA of the CDR3: TGTGCCTGGGAGGGGGGTGACTCCCACTACGAGCAGTACTTC. It codes for CAWEGGDSHYEQYF.

Details on this clonotype: A read error may be the cause here, since a much bigger clone is one base away. The rearrangement links TRBV5-5 to TRBJ2-2; possibly TRBD2 for D (5 bases). V lost 9 bases and J 2 bases, leaving 11 bases between the germline ends. This CDR3 is built from 13 residues. Germline CDR1 SGHKS, CDR2 YYEKEE (reference sequence). The DNA for the CDR3 is TGTGCCATCAGGACTCTCAACACCGGGGAGCTGTTTTTT. The encoded protein is CAIRTLNTGELFF. The entire variable domain, with the rest obtained from reference TRBV5-5 and TRBJ2-2, is as follows: DAGVTQSPTHLIKTRGQQVTLRCSPISGHKSVSWYQQVLGQGPQFIFQYYEKEERGRGNFPDRFSARQFPNYSSELNVNALLLGDSALYLCAIRTLNTGELFFGEGSRLTVL.

The chain carries TRBV11-1 and TRBJ2-4, with a possible D match to TRBD1 (7 bases). The end of the DNA aligns better with TRBJ2-7, so the J call may be wrong. The CDR3 has 16 residues. CDR1 is SGHAT and CDR2 is FQDESV in the germline V gene (reference sequence). The CDR3 is CASSLTGTAGSYEQYF. CDR3 in DNA: TGTGCCAGCAGCTTAACGGGGACAGCGGGTTCCTACGAGCAGTACTTC.

This clonotype was detected many times. The V gene is TRBV24-1, the J gene TRBJ1-1; unclear D gene. This CDR3 region has 13 residues. V gave up 5 bases and J gave up 4 bases, with 10 bases separating them. Germline CDR1 is KGHDR and CDR2 is SFDVKD. CDR3 DNA: TGTGCCACCAGTGGTTCAGGATCCACTGAAGCTTTCTTT. Its translation: CATSGSGSTEAFF.